The 30 T cell receptor beta chains below were found in one sample sequenced in a study of esophageal squamous cell carcinoma under preoperative chemotherapy (dated by TCRdb to 2016 to 2018). The sample's time point label is to be understood as: before preoperative PTX-NDP chemotherapy. The library was built by means of PCR. TCRdb records HiSeq X Ten as the sequencer. TCRdb ran its own pipeline on the public reads, namely fastp trimming at Q25 and MiXCR clone calling, and kept in-frame beta chains. Every distinct CDR3 protein forms one entry, paired with its most common genes and DNA. The sample table contains under 7,000 distinct CDR3 sequences; only one count was recorded for 25% to 35% of them. The top ten constitute 11% to 15% of the sample. The sample was collected from a patient given preoperative chemotherapy. The receptors come from a human donor with esophageal squamous cell carcinoma. The donor label of this sample is uncertain.

This clonotype was recorded at least ten times. This chain connects TRBV7-8 to TRBJ1-1; a possible D gene is TRBD1 (6 bases). This CDR3 region has 16 residues. Germline CDR1 and CDR2: SGHVS and FQNEAQ. V was shortened by 0 bases and J by 3 bases, with 14 bases between the two germline ends. CDR3 region: CASSLARGLSDTEAFF. As DNA, the CDR3 is TGTGCCAGCAGCTTAGCCAGGGGTTTGAGTGACACTGAAGCTTTCTTT.

In its sample, this clonotype was seen many times. The rearrangement uses TRBV6-5 and TRBJ2-2; no clear D. V shed 0 bases and J shed 6 bases, with 11 bases lying between them. Germline CDR1 and CDR2: MNHEY and SVGAGI. CDR3 length: 15 residues. The CDR3 DNA follows: TGTGCCAGCAGTTACTCGTTAGGGTTAGCCGGGGAGCTGTTTTTT. It specifies CASSYSLGLAGELFF.

A word on this clonotype: At one boundary the junction diverges from the germline segment, which might be a read error. The J gene is TRBJ1-4, the V gene TRBV6-5; 10 nucleotides match TRBD1. Per germline, CDR1 MNHEY and CDR2 SVGAGI. CDR3 size: 15 residues. The CDR3 loop is CTSSYRGQGNEKRFF. The DNA of the CDR3 is TGTACCAGCAGTTACCGGGGACAGGGGAATGAAAAACGGTTTTTT.

By sample fraction, this clonotype is medium-sized. The V gene is TRBV11-3, the J gene TRBJ2-1; tentative D call: TRBD2 (5 bases). The V end was cut by 2 bases, the J end by 5 bases, with 10 bases between. The germline gives CDR1 SGHNT, CDR2 YENEEA. The CDR3 loop spans 14 amino acids. The CDR3 loop is CASSLRSGNNEQFF. CDR3 bases: TGTGCCAGCAGCTTAAGGTCGGGAAACAATGAGCAGTTCTTC.

V gene TRBV14 combines with J gene TRBJ2-1; D call uncertain. This CDR3 has 12 residues. CDR1 is SGHDN, CDR2 FVKESK, per germline. V shed 4 bases and J shed 14 bases, with 15 bases lying between them. The DNA of the CDR3 is TGTGCCAGCAGCCCCAGTAACTACGAGAAGTTCTTC. As protein: CASSPSNYEKFF.

Note on this clonotype: Compared with germline, one end of the junction differs, possibly owing to a read error. The V and J genes are TRBV6-1 and TRBJ2-1; the match to TRBD2 covers 7 bases. The CDR3 runs 16 residues. The germline gives CDR1 MNHNS, CDR2 SASEGT. The CDR3 is CASSSVREGSKDIQVF. The CDR3 coding sequence is TGTGCCAGCAGCAGCGTGAGGGAGGGTTCCAAAGACATTCAGGTCTTC.

This clonotype was seen many times. The rearrangement uses TRBV6-1 and TRBJ2-4; TRBD1 is a possible D gene (6 bases). Germline V lookup: CDR1 MNHNS, CDR2 SASEGT. Trimming cost V 6 bases and J 9 bases, with 21 bases left between them. The CDR3 runs to 15 residues. The CDR3 DNA follows: TGTGCCAGCAGCTCCCGGGACAAGACGATTTTCATTCAGTACTTC. It yields the protein CASSSRDKTIFIQYF.

This clonotype showed up many times. The chain combines TRBV6-5 with TRBJ2-1, with D possibly being TRBD2 (6 bases). CDR1 is MNHEY, CDR2 SVGAGI, per germline. V lost 8 bases and J lost 13, with 24 bases in between. The CDR3 totals 14 residues. The CDR3 reads CASSIAGTWETQFF. As DNA, the CDR3 is TGTGCCAGCTCGATCGCGGGGACTTGGGAGACCCAGTTCTTC.

This chain connects TRBV5-1 to TRBJ2-3; 7 positions match TRBD2. The V gene end was trimmed by 4 bases and the J gene end by 4 bases; junction bases not matched to a gene: 12. Germline V lookup: CDR1 SGHRS, CDR2 YFSETQ. This CDR3 comprises 16 residues. The CDR3 loop reads CASSHRGGSSADTQYF. CDR3 sequence (DNA): TGCGCCAGCAGCCACAGAGGCGGGAGTTCGGCAGATACGCAGTATTTT.

This clonotype qualifies as medium-sized (0.01 to 0.1%). V usage is TRBV6-1 and J usage is TRBJ2-6; possibly TRBD2 for D (5 bases). The CDR3 length is 16 residues. V was shortened by 3 bases and J by 1 base, with 10 bases between the two germline ends. Germline CDR1 and CDR2: MNHNS and SASEGT. For the CDR3, the DNA is TGTGCCAGCAGTGAGGAGGCAGAATCTGGGGCCAACGTCCTGACTTTC. This gives the protein CASSEEAESGANVLTF.

This clonotype is classed as medium-sized. The gene calls are TRBV10-3 and TRBJ2-7; 9 bases line up with TRBD1. The CDR3 is 14 residues long. Germline V gene data show CDR1 as ENHRY and CDR2 as SYGVKD. V lost 3 bases and J lost 3; bases outside the gene matches: 3. Here the CDR3 DNA reads TGTGCCATCAGTGAACCGGGACAGGGCTACGAGCAGTACTTC. Its translation: CAISEPGQGYEQYF.

Only a few counts were recorded for this clonotype. Possible read error: a much larger clone is one base away. The chain carries TRBV7-9 and TRBJ2-1; D gene ambiguous. Matching the DNA end better, TRBJ2-7 makes the J call doubtful. CDR3 length equals 15 residues. Germline V CDR1 and CDR2: SEHNR, FQNEAQ (reference sequence). CDR3: CASSLYSSGYNEQYF. CDR3 nucleotides: TGTGCCAGCAGCTTATATTCGTCGGGTTACAATGAGCAGTACTTC.

A word on this clonotype: Since the CDR3 does not end with the conserved phenylalanine or tryptophan, this likely comes from a read error. The gene calls are TRBV6-1 and TRBJ2-1; the match to TRBD2 covers 8 bases. The germline CDR1 and CDR2 sequences are MNHNS and SASEGT. This CDR3 comprises 15 residues. Trimming removed 5 bases from V and 11 bases from J; junction bases left unmatched: 14. DNA for the CDR3: TGTGCCAGCAGTAAGAGCGGGAGCTCCTACAGTCAGCAGTTCGTC. It encodes CASSKSGSSYSQQFV.

This clonotype was picked up many times. The V and J genes are TRBV11-3 and TRBJ1-1; 7 bases line up with TRBD1. V shed 1 base and J 4 bases; nucleotides not matched to a gene: 6. CDR1 SGHNT and CDR2 YENEEA come from the germline V gene. CDR3 size: 15 residues. CDR3: CASSLGFTGATEAFF. The CDR3 coding sequence is TGTGCCAGCAGCTTAGGGTTTACAGGGGCCACTGAAGCTTTCTTT. The whole variable domain, filled in from reference TRBV11-3 and TRBJ1-1, reads EAGVVQSPRYKIIEKKQPVAFWCNPISGHNTLYWYLQNLGQGPELLIRYENEEAVDDSQLPKDRFSAERLKGVDSTLKIQPAELGDSAVYLCASSLGFTGATEAFFGQGTRLTVV.

This clonotype was seen at least ten times. The rearrangement joins TRBV12-3 or TRBV12-4 to TRBJ1-2; D gene ambiguous. The CDR3 length is 13 residues. The V and J ends lost 5 bases and 0 bases respectively, with 7 bases between them. The CDR3 loop is CASSQLANYGYTF. The CDR3 DNA reads as TGTGCCAGCAGTCAATTAGCTAACTATGGCTACACCTTC.

In the case of this clonotype: The CDR3 ends on some other residue instead of the conserved phenylalanine or tryptophan, so this is likely a read error. The limits of the CDR3 on the DNA are not certain, so only TCRdb's listed CDR3 is given. The chain links TRBV7-2 to TRBJ2-1; the table's D call, TRBD2, has no DNA check behind it. The CDR3 sequence runs 15 residues, both termini included. Germline V lookup: CDR1 SGHTA, CDR2 FQGNSA. CDR3 residues: CASSLGTARNNERFV.

Remarks on this clonotype: Given the absence of the conserved phenylalanine or tryptophan at the CDR3 end, a read error is likely. The chain couples TRBV7-3 to TRBJ2-1, with 8 bases matching TRBD2. The CDR3 extends over 15 amino acids. Looked up from germline, CDR1 is SGHTA and CDR2 is FQGTGA. The CDR3: CGSSPGTSSYNEQFV. In nucleotides, the CDR3 is TGTGGCAGCAGCCCAGGGACTAGTTCCTACAATGAGCAGTTCGTC.

Of note for this clonotype: Compared with germline, one end of the junction differs, possibly owing to a read error. V is TRBV12-3 or TRBV12-4 and J is TRBJ2-4; a weak D match, TRBD1 (6 bases). This CDR3 comprises 16 residues. CDR3 region: CASSRDMDSNSYERYF. The CDR3 DNA reads as TGTGCGAGCAGTCGGGACATGGACAGTAACTCCTACGAGCGGTACTTC.

In its sample, this clonotype was seen many times. This CDR3 reads CASQRGNSYEQYF. The DNA for the CDR3 is TGTGCCAGCCAAAGGGGAAACTCCTACGAGCAGTACTTC. V usage is TRBV7-9 and J usage is TRBJ2-1, with D maybe TRBD1 (5 bases). TRBJ2-7 matches the DNA end more closely, so the J call is doubtful. The CDR3 has 13 amino acids. The germline V gene has CDR1 SEHNR and CDR2 FQNEAQ (reference sequence).

This chain joins TRBV11-3 and TRBJ2-1, with TRBD1 matching 10 bases. The end of the DNA aligns better with TRBJ2-7, so the J call may be wrong. CDR3 size: 14 residues. Germline V CDR1 and CDR2: SGHNT, YENEEA. CDR3: CASSLGQGTREQYV. The CDR3 nucleotides are TGTGCCAGCAGCTTGGGACAGGGGACGCGTGAGCAGTACGTC.

This clonotype was detected ten times or more. The chain carries TRBV7-3 and TRBJ2-2; D possibly corresponds to TRBD2 (5 bases). The CDR3 extends over 15 amino acids. CDR1 is SGHTA and CDR2 is FQGTGA in the germline V gene. V gave up 5 bases and J gave up 4 bases, with 14 bases separating them. The CDR3: CASSPAGGLTGELFF. DNA for the CDR3: TGTGCCAGCAGCCCGGCGGGCGGACTCACCGGGGAGCTGTTTTTT.

In its sample, this clonotype was seen a few times. V is TRBV12-3 or TRBV12-4 and J is TRBJ2-1, with D possibly matching TRBD2 (6 bases). The end of the DNA fits TRBJ2-7 better, so the J call may be wrong. The CDR3 is 13 amino acids. The CDR3 sequence is CASTPFREYEQYF. CDR3 bases: TGTGCCAGCACCCCCTTTCGGGAGTATGAGCAGTACTTC.

At least ten counts were recorded for this clonotype. This chain links TRBV7-8 with TRBJ1-2; weak D call: TRBD1 (6 bases). The CDR3 loop spans 14 amino acids. The V gene's germline CDR1 is SGHVS and CDR2 FQNEAQ. V was trimmed by 2 bases and J by 4 bases, leaving 11 bases between them. The CDR3 nucleotides read TGTGCCAGCAGCTTACAGGGGCAGGGCTATGGCTACACCTTC. It encodes CASSLQGQGYGYTF.

As for this clonotype: Likely a read error: the CDR3 ends without its conserved phenylalanine or tryptophan. CDR3 region: CASSRDPSSYNAQFV. CDR3 sequence (DNA): TGTGCCAGCAGCCGGGACCCAAGCTCCTACAATGCGCAGTTCGTC. The gene calls are TRBV7-3 and TRBJ2-1; D tentatively reads TRBD1 or TRBD2 (5 bases each). This CDR3 is built from 15 residues. CDR1 and CDR2 from the germline V gene are SGHTA and FQGTGA.

By proportion, this clonotype is medium-sized (0.01 to 0.1%). The rearrangement uses TRBV6-5 and TRBJ2-1, with 11 bases identical to TRBD2. CDR3 size: 15 residues. Germline CDR1 reads MNHEY; CDR2 reads SVGAGI. Losses at the gene ends were 6 bases for V and 6 bases for J; bases not matched to a gene: 7. CDR3 sequence reads: CASRFSGTSGNEQFF. The CDR3 DNA reads TGTGCCAGCAGATTCTCCGGGACTAGCGGCAATGAGCAGTTCTTC.

This clonotype was counted at least ten times. This may be a read error, as it is one base from a much larger clone. J is TRBJ2-1 and V is TRBV7-2; 7 nucleotides match TRBD1. CDR1 and CDR2 from the germline V gene are SGHTA and FQGNSA. This CDR3 is 14 amino acids long. The CDR3 sequence: CVSSPRQGSYEQFF. DNA for the CDR3: TGTGTCAGCAGCCCCCGACAGGGCTCCTACGAGCAGTTCTTC.

Note on this clonotype: The junction differs from germline at one of its ends, possibly a read error. V is TRBV7-6 and J is TRBJ2-3; 12 positions match TRBD2. CDR1 and CDR2 (germline): SGHVS, FNYEAQ. This CDR3 comprises 18 residues. The CDR3 sequence: CASSLQCTSGRSTDTQDF. DNA for the CDR3: TGTGCCAGCAGCTTACAATGTACTAGCGGGAGGAGCACAGATACGCAGGATTTT.

Ten or more counts support this clonotype. This sequence may be a read error, since a much larger clone differs from it by one base. The CDR3 nucleotides are TGTGCCAGCAGTGATTCCGATTACAATGAGCAGTACTTC. Encoded protein: CASSDSDYNEQYF. The chain combines TRBV6-1 with TRBJ2-1; D is unclear. The better agreement between TRBJ2-7 and the DNA end casts doubt on the J call. This CDR3 has 13 amino acids. The germline V gene encodes CDR1 MNHNS and CDR2 SASEGT.

This clonotype is termed medium-sized. The rearrangement uses TRBV7-2 and TRBJ2-1, with 7 bases identical to TRBD1. The CDR3 is 14 amino acids. CDR1 and CDR2 from the germline V gene are SGHTA and FQGNSA. Trimming at V came to 2 bases and at J to 6 bases, leaving 4 bases not matched to a gene. In DNA form, the CDR3 reads TGTGCCAGCAGCTTACAGGGGGTTAGCAATGAGCAGTTCTTC. This translates into CASSLQGVSNEQFF.

The chain recombines TRBV6-2 or TRBV6-3 with TRBJ2-1; the match to TRBD1 covers 8 bases. Germline V lookup: CDR1 MNHEY, CDR2 SVGEGT. The trim removed 2 bases at V and 2 bases at J, leaving 8 bases unmatched. The length of the CDR3 is 17 residues. The CDR3 DNA reads TGTGCCAGCAGTTACAGAGGACAGGGCATCCCCTACAATGAGCAGTTCTTC. It specifies CASSYRGQGIPYNEQFF.